These 30 T cell receptor beta chains originate from one sample sequenced in a study of Ad26.COV2.S vaccination and SARS-CoV-2 variants. The assay was immunoSEQ multiplex PCR, and TCRdb's table has in-frame clones only and misses some. Here the sample spans roughly 350,000 clones, around 86% being singletons. The treatment: around 19 received Ad26.COV2.S at low or high dose, single or two shots; about 5 received placebo; per-sample allocation not given. Sampling happened 63 days after the first vaccine or placebo injection. The specimen was peripheral blood, collected in a trial of Ad26.COV2.S vaccine versus placebo. Receptors were obtained from a person between 18 and 65 years old who received the Ad26.COV2.S COVID-19 vaccine or a placebo.

The chain carries TRBV14 and TRBJ1-1; 8 positions match TRBD1. The length of the CDR3 is 15 residues. Germline V gene sequence: CDR1 SGHDN, CDR2 FVKESK. J lost 8 bases, V lost 5 bases, and 13 bases had no gene match. The chain's CDR3 is CASSARGTGSSEAFF. The CDR3 nucleotides are TGTGCCAGCAGCGCGCGCGGGACAGGATCCTCCGAAGCTTTCTTT.

The rearrangement joins TRBV6-5 to TRBJ2-5; 12 bases are shared with TRBD1. Germline assignment: CDR1 MNHEY and CDR2 SVGAGI. This CDR3 is 16 amino acids long. The V segment lost 0 bases and the J segment 5 bases; nucleotides outside the gene matches: 4. CDR3 sequence reads: CASSYSGTGGRETQYF. The CDR3 DNA reads as TGTGCCAGCAGTTACTCCGGGACAGGGGGCCGGGAGACCCAGTACTTC.

This chain connects TRBV15 to TRBJ2-2; a possible D gene is TRBD2 (6 bases). The germline V gene encodes CDR1 LNHNV and CDR2 YYDKDF (reference sequence). The CDR3 runs 12 residues. Trimming stripped 5 bases from V and 5 bases from J, with 6 bases between. CDR3 protein: CATSGGTGELFF. The CDR3 region has the DNA TGTGCCACCAGCGGAGGGACCGGGGAGCTGTTTTTT. Based on the CDR3 plus reference TRBV15 and TRBJ2-2, the full variable domain is DAMVIQNPRYQVTQFGKPVTLSCSQTLNHNVMYWYQQKSSQAPKLLFHYYDKDFNNEADTPDNFQSRRPNTSFCFLDIRSPGLGDTAMYLCATSGGTGELFFGEGSRLTVL.

The rearrangement uses TRBV15 and TRBJ2-3, with no clear D. The CDR3 spans 14 residues. V was pared by 5 bases and J by 1 base, with 10 bases between. Germline V gene data show CDR1 as LNHNV and CDR2 as YYDKDF (reference sequence). The CDR3 region has the DNA TGTGCCACCAGCTCGCGCCGTGGCACAGATACGCAGTATTTT. Encoded protein: CATSSRRGTDTQYF.

This chain uses TRBV27 with TRBJ2-3; D is uncertain. Germline CDR1 and CDR2: MNHEY and SMNVEV (reference sequence). The length of the CDR3 is 15 residues. The V and J ends lost 4 bases and 3 bases respectively, with 14 bases between them. The CDR3 DNA is TGTGCCAGCAGTTGGCGCCTCCCCATTACAGATACGCAGTATTTT. Protein: CASSWRLPITDTQYF.

This chain links TRBV6-5 with TRBJ1-1; 9 nucleotides line up with TRBD1. V lost 0 bases to trimming and J lost 3 bases; unmatched junction nucleotides: 5. CDR3 size: 16 residues. Per germline, CDR1 MNHEY and CDR2 SVGAGI. The DNA for the CDR3 is TGTGCCAGCAGTTACTCCGGGACAGGGCAAGACACTGAAGCTTTCTTT. Translating it yields CASSYSGTGQDTEAFF.

V and J are TRBV20-1 and TRBJ2-3; TRBD2 aligns across 8 bases. J was trimmed by 10 bases and V by 3 bases; bases with no gene match: 3. The germline gives CDR1 DFQATT, CDR2 SNEGSKA (reference sequence). This CDR3 spans 11 amino acids. DNA for the CDR3: TGCAGTGCTAGTCGGGGGGGTCCGCAGTATTTT. Translating gives CSASRGGPQYF.

The V and J genes are TRBV2 and TRBJ2-2, with no clear D. CDR1 is SNHLY and CDR2 is FYNNEI in the germline V gene. This CDR3 is built from 14 residues. The ends were cut back, 2 bases at V and 8 bases at J, with 12 bases in the middle. The DNA for the CDR3 is TGTGCCAGCAGTGAATTCCTAGTTTTGGGGGAGCTGTTTTTT. As protein: CASSEFLVLGELFF.

A few counts support this clone. This chain joins TRBV5-6 and TRBJ1-1, with D possibly matching TRBD1 (5 bases). The V end lost 5 bases, the J end lost 6 bases, and 14 bases lay between the germline ends. The CDR3 has 13 amino acids. From germline, CDR1 is SGHDT and CDR2 YYEEEE. CDR3: CASSNPGRAEAFF. Here the CDR3 DNA reads TGTGCCAGCAGTAATCCAGGGAGGGCTGAAGCTTTCTTT.

For the CDR3, the DNA is TGTGCCAGCCTCGGGGCGGGGGCCGTGGAGGAGCAGTTCTTC. As protein: CASLGAGAVEEQFF. The chain couples TRBV6-1 to TRBJ2-1, with D maybe TRBD2 (7 bases). V was pared by 8 bases and J by 10 bases, with 21 bases between. CDR1 and CDR2 (germline): MNHNS, SASEGT. The CDR3 is 14 residues long.

The chain links TRBV7-3 to TRBJ2-1; TRBD2 matches 9 bases. In germline, CDR1 is SGHTA, CDR2 FQGTGA. V dropped 0 bases and J dropped 0; count of bases not matched to a gene: 6. CDR3 size: 18 residues. In nucleotides, the CDR3 is TGTGCCAGCAGCTTAACTAGCGGGGGCCTGAGCTCCTACAATGAGCAGTTCTTC. Residues: CASSLTSGGLSSYNEQFF.

The J gene is TRBJ1-1, the V gene TRBV9; D call uncertain. V lost 0 bases and J lost 10, with 13 bases in between. Germline V gene lookup returns CDR1 SGDLS and CDR2 YYNGEE. The CDR3 runs to 13 residues. CDR3 in amino acids: CASSVAVTGAAFF. DNA for the CDR3: TGTGCCAGCAGCGTAGCGGTTACTGGCGCAGCTTTCTTT. Together with reference TRBV9 and TRBJ1-1, the CDR3 gives the full variable domain: DSGVTQTPKHLITATGQRVTLRCSPRSGDLSVYWYQQSLDQGLQFLIQYYNGEERAKGNILERFSAQQFPDLHSELNLSSLELGDSALYFCASSVAVTGAAFFGQGTRLTVV.

The gene calls are TRBV28 and TRBJ1-2; D might be TRBD1 (5 bases). Trimming removed 0 bases from V and 8 bases from J, with 7 bases in between. In germline, CDR1 is MDHEN, CDR2 SYDVKM. This CDR3 is 12 amino acids long. The CDR3 loop reads CASSLWDIGYTF. CDR3 nucleotide sequence: TGTGCCAGCAGTTTATGGGACATAGGCTACACCTTC.

The chain carries TRBV5-1 and TRBJ1-2; D is possibly TRBD1 (6 bases). V lost 5 bases and J 1 base, leaving 9 bases between the germline ends. Germline loops: CDR1 SGHRS, CDR2 YFSETQ. The CDR3 runs to 13 residues. CDR3 loop: CASSTGFNYGYTF. The CDR3 DNA reads TGCGCCAGCAGTACAGGGTTTAACTATGGCTACACCTTC.

The V gene is TRBV18, the J gene TRBJ1-1; no reliable D call. V lost 6 bases to trimming and J lost 4 bases, with 12 bases between them. Germline V gene lookup returns CDR1 KGHSH and CDR2 LQKENI. This CDR3 contains 13 residues. CDR3 in amino acids: CASSHSRGTEAFF. The CDR3 coding sequence is TGTGCCAGCTCCCATTCCCGGGGCACTGAAGCTTTCTTT. Looking up the rest from reference TRBV18 and TRBJ1-1 gives the full variable domain: NAGVMQNPRHLVRRRGQEARLRCSPMKGHSHVYWYRQLPEEGLKFMVYLQKENIIDESGMPKERFSAEFPKEGPSILRIQQVVRGDSAAYFCASSHSRGTEAFFGQGTRLTVV.

The gene calls are TRBV7-9 and TRBJ1-2; D remains ambiguous. This CDR3 contains 13 residues. The germline CDR1 and CDR2 sequences are SEHNR and FQNEAQ (reference sequence). V was trimmed by 3 bases and J by 0 bases, leaving 5 bases between them. The CDR3 nucleotides are TGTGCCAGCAGCTTCCCGACTAACTATGGCTACACCTTC. Its translation: CASSFPTNYGYTF. Based on the CDR3 plus reference TRBV7-9 and TRBJ1-2, the full variable domain is DTGVSQNPRHKITKRGQNVTFRCDPISEHNRLYWYRQTLGQGPEFLTYFQNEAQLEKSRLLSDRFSAERPKGSFSTLEIQRTEQGDSAMYLCASSFPTNYGYTFGSGTRLTVV.

With respect to this clone: The sample holds other DNA sequences that translate to the same CDR3. The chain joins TRBV6-5 to TRBJ1-1; TRBD1 agrees at 7 bases. The germline gives CDR1 MNHEY, CDR2 SVGAGI. Trimming cost V 6 bases and J 4 bases; bases outside gene matches: 5. This CDR3 has 13 residues. DNA for the CDR3: TGTGCCAGCAGCCTACAGGGGAGCACTGAAGCTTTCTTT. Amino acid sequence: CASSLQGSTEAFF.

The chain has TRBV2 and TRBJ1-2; maybe TRBD1 (5 bases). There are 17 residues in the CDR3. Germline loops: CDR1 SNHLY, CDR2 FYNNEI. The ends were cut back, 0 bases at V and 4 bases at J, with 18 bases in the middle. CDR3 in amino acids: CASSEAGRQGGFYGYTF. In DNA, the CDR3 is TGTGCCAGCAGTGAAGCGGGGAGGCAGGGAGGTTTCTATGGCTACACCTTC.

This clone was detected a few times. The genes are TRBV3-1 (or the pseudogene TRBV3-2) and TRBJ1-6; TRBD1 matches 7 bases. Looked up from germline, CDR1 is LGHDT and CDR2 is YNNKEL (reference sequence). This CDR3 has 14 residues. Trimming cost V 4 bases and J 7 bases; bases outside gene matches: 4. The CDR3 region is CASSLDRVNSPLHF. CDR3 coding DNA: TGTGCCAGCAGCCTCGACAGGGTGAATTCACCCCTCCACTTT.

The chain is built from TRBV6-1 and TRBJ1-1, with D uncertain. Per the germline V gene, CDR1 is MNHNS and CDR2 is SASEGT. This CDR3 has 14 amino acids. V dropped 0 bases and J dropped 5 bases, with 10 bases sitting between them. The CDR3 region is CASSEALFITEAFF. The CDR3 coding sequence is TGTGCCAGCAGTGAAGCCCTCTTTATAACTGAAGCTTTCTTT.

The genes are TRBV3-1 (or the pseudogene TRBV3-2) and TRBJ1-4, with 7 bases identical to TRBD1. CDR1 and CDR2 (germline): LGHDT, YNNKEL (reference sequence). CDR3 length: 16 residues. V gave up 3 bases and J gave up 4 bases; unmatched junction bases: 8. The CDR3 protein is CASSHPSGTDNEKLFF. Here the CDR3 DNA reads TGTGCCAGCAGCCATCCATCCGGGACAGATAATGAAAAACTGTTTTTT.

The V call is TRBV18, the J call TRBJ2-5; a possible D gene is TRBD2 (6 bases). This CDR3 comprises 14 residues. Between the trimmed V and J ends, which lost 4 bases and 6 bases, there was a span of 15 bases. Germline V gene sequence: CDR1 KGHSH, CDR2 LQKENI. CDR3 DNA sequence: TGTGCCAGCTCACATAGCGGAGGGAAACAGACCCAGTACTTC. It specifies CASSHSGGKQTQYF.

This chain connects TRBV28 to TRBJ1-6; 11 bases agree with TRBD1. Looked up from germline, CDR1 is MDHEN and CDR2 is SYDVKM. This CDR3 is built from 15 residues. With V trimmed by 3 bases and J by 7 bases, 2 bases remained unmatched. CDR3 sequence reads: CASSLGTGGNSPLHF. CDR3 in DNA: TGTGCCAGCAGTTTGGGGACAGGGGGAAATTCACCCCTCCACTTT. Full variable domain (remainder filled in from reference TRBV28 and TRBJ1-6): DVKVTQSSRYLVKRTGEKVFLECVQDMDHENMFWYRQDPGLGLRLIYFSYDVKMKEKGDIPEGYSVSREKKERFSLILESASTNQTSMYLCASSLGTGGNSPLHFGNGTRLTVT.

This rearrangement joins TRBV7-9 to TRBJ1-1; D perhaps matches TRBD1 (5 bases). The CDR3 loop spans 15 amino acids. Trimming removed 7 bases at V and 0 bases at J, with 15 bases between. Germline assignment: CDR1 SEHNR and CDR2 FQNEAQ (reference sequence). CDR3 bases: TGTGCCAGCACCCGGGGGAGAGGGATGAACACTGAAGCTTTCTTT. As protein: CASTRGRGMNTEAFF.

The V call is TRBV3-1 (or the pseudogene TRBV3-2), the J call TRBJ2-4, with D unresolved. CDR1 is LGHDT, CDR2 YNNKEL, per germline (reference sequence). The germline V and J ends were trimmed by 4 bases and 3 bases, with 13 bases remaining between them. The length of the CDR3 is 15 residues. The CDR3 nucleotides read TGTGCCAGCAGCCCAACTCGGGTCCACAAAAACATTCAGTACTTC. Protein sequence: CASSPTRVHKNIQYF.

The genes are TRBV11-3 and TRBJ1-1, with TRBD1 identical over 7 bases. CDR1 is SGHNT, CDR2 YENEEA, per germline. The length of the CDR3 is 14 residues. Trimming cost V 4 bases and J 0 bases; bases outside gene matches: 2. This CDR3 reads CASSSGQMNTEAFF. The CDR3 region has the DNA TGTGCCAGCAGCTCGGGACAGATGAACACTGAAGCTTTCTTT.

The CDR3 bases are TGTGCCAGCAACACAGGCGAAACCTACAATGAGCAGTTCTTC. Translation: CASNTGETYNEQFF. This chain connects TRBV6-5 to TRBJ2-1; possibly TRBD1 for D (5 bases). Germline loops: CDR1 MNHEY, CDR2 SVGAGI. V lost 7 bases and J 2 bases, leaving 12 bases between the germline ends. The CDR3 covers 14 residues.

The chain has TRBV27 and TRBJ2-1, with D perhaps matching TRBD1 (6 bases). Trimming took 2 bases from V and 1 from J, leaving 30 bases between them. CDR3 length: 22 residues. The germline V gene has CDR1 MNHEY and CDR2 SMNVEV (reference sequence). CDR3 sequence (DNA): TGTGCCAGCAGTTTAATAGGGTTAGGTTCAGGGGTACAGTTACCTTCCTACAATGAGCAGTTCTTC. Translation gives CASSLIGLGSGVQLPSYNEQFF.

The V call is TRBV4-2, the J call TRBJ2-4, with a tentative D call TRBD2 (9 bases). The CDR3 contains 16 residues. V lost 3 bases, J lost 8 bases, and 20 bases lay in between. Per the germline V gene, CDR1 is LGHNA and CDR2 is YNFKEQ. The CDR3 coding sequence is TGTGCCAGCAGCCAGCGGACAGGGCGGGGGGGAGACATTCAGTACTTC. The encoded protein is CASSQRTGRGGDIQYF.

In this sample, this clone turned up once. This chain joins TRBV2 and TRBJ2-3; 15 nucleotides agree with TRBD2. This CDR3 region has 18 residues. V lost 7 bases to trimming and J lost 2 bases; unmatched junction nucleotides: 10. From germline, CDR1 is SNHLY and CDR2 FYNNEI. The CDR3, as DNA: TGTGCCAGCATGGGGCCGGGACTAGCGGGGGGCAACACAGATACGCAGTATTTT. Translating gives CASMGPGLAGGNTDTQYF.